The sequence of this T cell receptor beta chain was determined in a study of T cells in Graves' hyperthyroidism and ophthalmopathy. The authors obtained PBMCs from over 8 ml of fresh peripheral blood. Authors of the study amplified TCR beta CDR3 regions from RNA transcripts. The TCR CDR3 first-round RT-PCR relied on the HTBI primer set. TCRdb re-analysed the multiplex PCR reads in MiXCR, keeping a single row per CDR3 protein. The repertoire includes about 380,000 distinct CDR3 sequences, about 15% of them detected once, and 20% sits in the top ten. Germline lookup yields CDR1 DFQATT and CDR2 SNEGSKA (reference sequence). This CDR3 contains 15 residues. V was cut by 0 bases and J by 0 bases, with 9 bases left in between.

This sequence joins TRBV20-1 and TRBJ1-5, with D tentatively TRBD1 (6 bases). This TCR was sampled from a woman in her 30s with Graves' ophthalmopathy. Sequencing used blood. This CDR3 reads CSAREGGDSNQPQHF. The CDR3 bases are TGCAGTGCTAGAGAAGGGGGAGATAGCAATCAGCCCCAGCATTTT.